The 2 T cell receptor beta chains below were found in one sample sequenced in a study of cytomegalovirus exposure and HLA in healthy donors. The PCR used 60 Vbeta and 13 Jbeta primers. Assay: immunoSEQ multiplex PCR; the TCRdb copy retains only in-frame clones and omits some. Altogether around 110,000 clones are present, about four fifths being singletons, with the ten largest covering 22%. Input material: PBMCs. The receptor set was obtained from a man aged 25 to 40 in good health and CMV-seropositive.

This rearrangement joins TRBV7-9 to TRBJ2-7; 9 nucleotides agree with TRBD1. The germline CDR1 and CDR2 sequences are SEHNR and FQNEAQ (reference sequence). With V trimmed by 5 bases and J by 5 bases, 10 bases remained unmatched. The CDR3 is 15 amino acids. This CDR3 reads CASSLGTGMYHEQYF. DNA of the CDR3: TGTGCCAGCAGCCTTGGGACAGGGATGTACCACGAGCAGTACTTC.

The rearrangement uses TRBV10-3 and TRBJ1-2; 9 positions agree with TRBD1. Germline CDR1 ENHRY, CDR2 SYGVKD. J gave up 5 bases and V 6 bases, and 10 bases lay outside the gene matches. This CDR3 has 15 residues. The CDR3 sequence: CAIRLPTGGGYGYTF. The CDR3 nucleotides read TGTGCCATCAGACTACCCACAGGGGGCGGGTATGGCTACACCTTC.